This passage covers 5 T cell receptor beta chains from one sample sequenced in a study of regulatory T cells in long-lasting Graves disease. CDR3-region Arm-PCR and iRepertoire HTBI primers produced the TCR beta libraries. TCRdb passed the multiplex PCR reads through MiXCR, listing each CDR3 protein once. The table lists roughly 520,000 distinct CDR3 sequences, around 12% of them singletons. Stated time point: newly diagnosed GD, antithyroid drugs for less than 3 months. With RNA extracted from PBMCs as input, the TCR library was made. These same records also appear under a second study, on T cells in Graves' hyperthyroidism and ophthalmopathy.

The material was peripheral blood mononuclear cells (PBMCs), obtained at new diagnosis, from a patient treated with antithyroid drugs. These receptors all stem from a young woman with Graves disease.

In this sample, this clonotype turned up a few times. The chain couples TRBV30 to TRBJ2-1; D is unresolved. The CDR3 length is 14 residues. The germline gives CDR1 GTSNPN, CDR2 SVGIG (reference sequence). V lost 0 bases and J 1 base, leaving 7 bases between the germline ends. This CDR3 reads CAWSVPGSYNEQFF. The CDR3 bases are TGTGCCTGGAGTGTACCCGGGTCCTACAATGAGCAGTTCTTC.

This clonotype was picked up a small number of times. The rearrangement uses TRBV3-1 and TRBJ1-4, with 8 positions matching TRBD1. The germline CDR1 and CDR2 sequences are LGHDT and YNNKEL (reference sequence). Trimming took 5 bases from V and 6 from J; bases not matched to a gene: 11. The CDR3 is 16 amino acids. CDR3 coding DNA: TGTGCCAGCAGCAACACAGGGGGAGTTGGGTATGAAAAACTGTTTTTT. Residues: CASSNTGGVGYEKLFF. Using reference TRBV3-1 and TRBJ1-4 for the parts outside the CDR3, the full variable domain is DTAVSQTPKYLVTQMGNDKSIKCEQNLGHDTMYWYKQDSKKFLKIMFSYNNKELIINETVPNRFSPKSPDKAHLNLHINSLELGDSAVYFCASSNTGGVGYEKLFFGSGTQLSVL.

This clonotype was seen more than once but under ten times. The rearrangement joins TRBV11-2 to TRBJ2-7; no reliable D call. Germline CDR1 SGHAT, CDR2 FQNNGV. The CDR3 loop spans 16 amino acids. V was pared by 0 bases and J by 0 bases, with 12 bases between. CDR3 sequence reads: CASSLDRRSFSYEQYF. CDR3 DNA sequence: TGTGCCAGCAGCTTAGATCGGCGGAGTTTCTCCTACGAGCAGTACTTC.

This clonotype appeared many times. The chain recombines TRBV20-1 with TRBJ2-5; the D is unclear. The CDR3 spans 14 residues. The germline CDR1 and CDR2 sequences are DFQATT and SNEGSKA (reference sequence). Trimming stripped 5 bases from V and 3 bases from J, with 16 bases between. CDR3 sequence: CSAGGTASEETQYF. The CDR3 bases are TGCAGTGCTGGCGGAACGGCCTCCGAAGAGACCCAGTACTTC.

This clonotype has just a few counts. The chain recombines TRBV30 with TRBJ1-2, with D perhaps matching TRBD1 (6 bases). In germline, CDR1 is GTSNPN, CDR2 SVGIG (reference sequence). V was shortened by 4 bases and J by 8 bases, with 17 bases between the two germline ends. The CDR3 runs 13 residues. The DNA of the CDR3 is TGTGCCTGGAAGTGGGGGCGCCTGGGCGGCTACACCTTC. Translation: CAWKWGRLGGYTF.